These 18 T cell receptor beta chains were all obtained from the same sample, sequenced in a study of T cell repertoires in cytomegalovirus infection. TCRdb processed the reads anew with MiXCR; each CDR3 protein has one entry. The data hold more than 150,000 distinct CDR3 sequences, with approximately 20% observed a single time. Sequencing was performed on PBMCs. The receptors were sampled from a human donor in good health (CMV status not recorded). Some clones in this sample may be carry-over from other donors' samples.

CDR3 in DNA: TGCGCCAGCAGTGAAGGCGGAAACACCATATATTTT. Translating gives CASSEGGNTIYF. The rearrangement joins TRBV10-2 to TRBJ1-3; D uncertain. Trimming left V 3 bases short and J 4 bases short, with 4 bases between. The CDR3 is 12 amino acids. CDR1 is WSHSY, CDR2 SAAADI, per germline.

This clonotype occurred once. The V call is TRBV20-1, the J call TRBJ2-7; 9 nucleotides match TRBD2. V shed 3 bases, J shed 5 bases, and the junction held 8 bases outside the gene matches. The length of the CDR3 is 14 residues. The V gene's germline CDR1 is DFQATT and CDR2 SNEGSKA (reference sequence). CDR3 DNA: TGCAGTGCTAGCTGGGGTAGCGGGAGTGACGAGCAGTACTTC. Amino acids: CSASWGSGSDEQYF.

This clonotype appeared a few times. This chain uses TRBV5-1 with TRBJ2-5; D is unresolved. Germline V gene sequence: CDR1 SGHRS, CDR2 YFSETQ. This CDR3 contains 14 residues. With 1 base removed from V and 4 bases from J, the gap between germline ends came to 11 bases. The CDR3 coding sequence is TGCGCCAGCAGCTTGAGTGGGTTGCCAGAGACCCAGTACTTC. Its translation is CASSLSGLPETQYF.

This clonotype was detected only a few times. The V gene is TRBV5-6, the J gene TRBJ2-3, with D unclear. CDR1 and CDR2 (germline): SGHDT, YYEEEE. V lost 4 bases and J 5 bases, leaving 11 bases between the germline ends. The CDR3 is made up of 13 amino acids. The CDR3 DNA follows: TGTGCCAGCAGCCCGGAAAACGGAGATACGCAGTATTTT. Protein product: CASSPENGDTQYF.

This chain joins TRBV13 and TRBJ2-2; D may correspond to TRBD1 or TRBD2 (5 bases each). From germline, CDR1 is PRHDT and CDR2 FYEKMQ (reference sequence). V lost 2 bases, J lost 5 bases, and 18 bases lay in between. This CDR3 is built from 17 residues. CDR3 residues: CASSLKRQTIGTGELFF. CDR3 bases: TGTGCCAGCAGCTTAAAGCGACAGACTATCGGGACCGGGGAGCTGTTTTTT.

The V and J genes are TRBV7-2 and TRBJ1-3, with D possibly being TRBD1 (6 bases). V lost 5 bases and J 0 bases, leaving 11 bases between the germline ends. The CDR3 runs 15 residues. Germline V gives CDR1 SGHTA, CDR2 FQGNSA. CDR3 amino acids: CASSPRGLSGNTIYF. As DNA, the CDR3 is TGTGCCAGCAGCCCCCGGGGGCTCTCTGGAAACACCATATATTTT.

This clonotype occurred a few times. The chain recombines TRBV12-3 or TRBV12-4 with TRBJ2-7; TRBD1 is a possible D gene (5 bases). V lost 5 bases, J lost 5 bases, and 13 bases lay in between. The CDR3 is made up of 13 amino acids. CDR3 protein: CASSLQWGHEQYF. The DNA of the CDR3 is TGTGCCAGCAGTCTTCAGTGGGGCCACGAGCAGTACTTC.

The J gene is TRBJ2-1, the V gene TRBV4-3, with no clear D. The germline V gene encodes CDR1 LGHNA and CDR2 YSLEER. V gave up 0 bases and J gave up 6 bases, with 9 bases separating them. The CDR3 spans 14 residues. CDR3 DNA sequence: TGCGCCAGCAGCCAAGACGGACCGCCCAATGAGCAGTTCTTC. This encodes CASSQDGPPNEQFF.

The CDR3 spells CASSRTQGVADTQYF. Here the CDR3 DNA reads TGTGCCAGCAGCCGAACACAGGGGGTCGCTGATACGCAGTATTTT. The V and J genes are TRBV7-3 and TRBJ2-3; 8 bases line up with TRBD1. J was trimmed by 6 bases and V by 5 bases; bases with no gene match: 10. CDR3 size: 15 residues. Germline assignment: CDR1 SGHTA and CDR2 FQGTGA. The full variable domain, its missing parts supplied by reference TRBV7-3 and TRBJ2-3, is GAGVSQTPSNKVTEKGKYVELRCDPISGHTALYWYRQSLGQGPEFLIYFQGTGAADDSGLPNDRFFAVRPEGSVSTLKIQRTERGDSAVYLCASSRTQGVADTQYFGPGTRLTVL.

V is TRBV4-1 and J is TRBJ1-2; D is uncertain. Germline loops: CDR1 MGHRA, CDR2 YSYEKL. The CDR3 sequence is 16 residues long. V was cut by 1 base and J by 4 bases, with 16 bases left in between. CDR3 protein: CASSQGNRDPGYGYTF. CDR3 in DNA: TGCGCCAGCAGCCAAGGGAACAGAGACCCGGGCTATGGCTACACCTTC.

The rearrangement joins TRBV5-1 to TRBJ2-7; 9 bases agree with TRBD1. Trimming removed 3 bases from V and 5 bases from J; junction bases left unmatched: 9. Germline CDR1 reads SGHRS; CDR2 reads YFSETQ. This CDR3 contains 15 residues. CDR3 coding DNA: TGCGCCAGCAGCTGGGGACAGGGTTCCGCTGACGAGCAGTACTTC. It yields the protein CASSWGQGSADEQYF.

This clonotype was found a few times. The V gene is TRBV19, the J gene TRBJ2-2, with D perhaps given as TRBD1 or TRBD2 (5 bases each). The germline V gene encodes CDR1 LNHDA and CDR2 SQIVND (reference sequence). Trimming shortened V by 6 bases and J by 5 bases, and 13 bases separated the two germline ends. The CDR3 covers 14 residues. CDR3 protein: CASRGRIRTGELFF. DNA of the CDR3: TGTGCCAGTAGGGGACGTATTAGGACCGGGGAGCTGTTTTTT.

This clonotype was found many times. The V call is TRBV7-6, the J call TRBJ2-3; a possible D gene is TRBD1 (6 bases). The germline V gene has CDR1 SGHVS and CDR2 FNYEAQ. This CDR3 has 14 residues. Trimming stripped 4 bases from V and 2 bases from J, with 10 bases between. This CDR3 is CASSSGHNTDTQYF. CDR3 bases: TGTGCCAGCAGCTCGGGACACAACACAGATACGCAGTATTTT.

This clonotype appeared a few times. The V gene is TRBV4-1, the J gene TRBJ2-7; 12 nucleotides align to TRBD2. The CDR3 consists of 14 residues. Germline-derived CDR1 and CDR2 are MGHRA and YSYEKL. V dropped 2 bases and J dropped 9; count of bases not matched to a gene: 5. The DNA of the CDR3 is TGCGCCAGCAGCCAACTAGCGGGAGGGCCCGGGCAGTACTTC. Translation gives CASSQLAGGPGQYF.

This clonotype has only a few counts. This sequence joins TRBV6-5 and TRBJ1-2; 9 nucleotides agree with TRBD1. Germline assignment: CDR1 MNHEY and CDR2 SVGAGI. V dropped 6 bases and J dropped 6; count of bases not matched to a gene: 5. The CDR3 has 13 amino acids. CDR3 in amino acids: CASSTTGGHGYTF. In DNA form, the CDR3 reads TGTGCCAGCAGCACAACAGGGGGCCATGGCTACACCTTC.

The sample holds many counts of this clonotype. Because it lacks the conserved phenylalanine or tryptophan at the end, this CDR3 is likely a read error. The DNA is left out, because the CDR3 cannot be placed on it with certainty; the CDR3 is given as TCRdb lists it. V is TRBV11-2 and J is TRBJ1-1; the D segment call TRBD1 is taken from the table without a DNA check. The CDR3 contains 10 residues when both ends are counted. Germline CDR1 and CDR2: SGHAT and FQNNGV. CDR3 region: CASSGRDRGI.

There are a few counts of this clonotype. This chain connects TRBV12-3 or TRBV12-4 to TRBJ2-1, with 10 bases that match TRBD2. The CDR3 totals 15 residues. Losses at the gene ends were 6 bases for V and 5 bases for J; bases not matched to a gene: 7. The CDR3 nucleotides read TGTGCCAGCAGCTATCGACTAGCGGGCCACAATGAGCAGTTCTTC. It encodes CASSYRLAGHNEQFF.

This clonotype appeared a few times. The rearrangement links TRBV6-2 or TRBV6-3 to TRBJ1-2; D gene uncertain. Trimming stripped 6 bases from V and 0 bases from J, with 11 bases between. The CDR3 covers 14 residues. Germline V gene lookup returns CDR1 MNHEY and CDR2 SVGEGT. The CDR3 loop is CASRLDGANYGYTF. In DNA, the CDR3 is TGTGCCAGCAGGCTTGACGGAGCTAACTATGGCTACACCTTC.